The 32 T cell receptor beta chains in this list originate from one sample, sequenced in a study of a mutant IDH1 vaccine in newly diagnosed glioma listed by TCRdb under 2021. Preparation of the library involved the immunoSEQ multiplex PCR assay. This immuneACCESS table, as held by TCRdb, lists in-frame sequences with V and J called but not all clones. Of the missing ones, under half trace to an unresolved V gene in checked studies; the others have no known cause. Recorded for this sample are about 43,000 clones; roughly 80% of them occurred a single time. The top ten clones comprise about 2.4% of the sample. This specimen's time point label, interpreted: week 23, last vaccination. Each vaccine dose was 300 ug of a 20-mer mutant IDH1 peptide in Montanide, given subcutaneously with topical imiquimod. These receptors are not linked to any known antigen. The material was PBMCs, obtained from a glioma patient whose treatment included an IDH1 peptide vaccine. The origin of the receptors is a woman aged 18-29 years with glioma. Some clones in this sample may be carry-over from other donors' samples.

The V call is TRBV13, the J call TRBJ2-7; unclear D gene. V was cut by 3 bases and J by 0 bases, with 6 bases left in between. The CDR3 contains 13 residues. Germline lookup yields CDR1 PRHDT and CDR2 FYEKMQ (reference sequence). The CDR3 protein is CASSFPSSYEQYF. The CDR3 nucleotides read TGTGCCAGCAGCTTCCCCAGCTCCTACGAGCAGTACTTC.

The CDR3 sequence: CASSLRGKAFF. DNA of the CDR3: TGTGCCAGCAGCTTAAGGGGGAAAGCTTTCTTT. The chain uses TRBV11-2 and TRBJ1-1; D is possibly TRBD1 (6 bases). The V end lost 2 bases, the J end lost 9 bases, and 7 bases lay between the germline ends. Germline V gene data show CDR1 as SGHAT and CDR2 as FQNNGV. This CDR3 region has 11 residues.

This clone was detected once. Other DNA variants within this sample encode the same CDR3. The chain employs TRBV4-3 and TRBJ2-2, with unresolved D. This CDR3 comprises 16 residues. The V and J ends lost 0 bases and 6 bases respectively, with 14 bases between them. Per germline, CDR1 LGHNA and CDR2 YSLEER. The CDR3 DNA is TGCGCCAGCAGCCAAGATAACCCCTTCAGCCCCGGGGAGCTGTTTTTT. Amino acids: CASSQDNPFSPGELFF.

The V call is TRBV7-2, the J call TRBJ2-7, with 7 bases that match TRBD1. Trimming cost V 1 base and J 1 base; bases outside gene matches: 4. The CDR3 has 15 residues. CDR1 and CDR2 from the germline V gene are SGHTA and FQGNSA. The CDR3: CASSLGRDRSYEQYF. Here the CDR3 DNA reads TGTGCCAGCAGCTTAGGTCGGGACAGATCCTACGAGCAGTACTTC.

This chain joins TRBV5-6 and TRBJ2-3; 7 positions match TRBD1. The CDR3 extends over 18 amino acids. Per germline, CDR1 SGHDT and CDR2 YYEEEE. J was trimmed by 0 bases and V by 2 bases; bases with no gene match: 12. DNA for the CDR3: TGTGCCAGCAGCTTAATTGCGGCGGACAGGACAAGCACAGATACGCAGTATTTT. It encodes CASSLIAADRTSTDTQYF.

This sequence joins TRBV7-9 and TRBJ1-1, with TRBD1 as a possible D gene (5 bases). The CDR3 has 15 residues. V was cut by 4 bases and J by 4 bases, with 16 bases left in between. The V gene's germline CDR1 is SEHNR and CDR2 FQNEAQ (reference sequence). The CDR3 DNA sequence: TGTGCCAGCAGCTCAGACAGATTCGGGAGCACTGAAGCTTTCTTT. It codes for CASSSDRFGSTEAFF.

This chain joins TRBV28 and TRBJ2-1; D remains unclear. The CDR3 totals 13 residues. CDR1 and CDR2 from the germline V gene are MDHEN and SYDVKM. The germline V and J ends were trimmed by 2 bases and 10 bases, with 12 bases remaining between them. The CDR3 DNA follows: TGTGCCAGCAGTTTACGCGTTCCTCCCGAGCAGTTCTTC. Encoded protein: CASSLRVPPEQFF.

The V call is TRBV9, the J call TRBJ2-3; no reliable D call. The germline V and J ends were trimmed by 2 bases and 5 bases, with 9 bases remaining between them. The length of the CDR3 is 13 residues. Germline V gives CDR1 SGDLS, CDR2 YYNGEE. CDR3 nucleotide sequence: TGTGCCAGCAGCGTGGAAGGGATAGATACGCAGTATTTT. This translates into CASSVEGIDTQYF.

V is TRBV19 and J is TRBJ1-1, with D perhaps matching TRBD1 (6 bases). The CDR3 totals 13 residues. Germline loops: CDR1 LNHDA, CDR2 SQIVND (reference sequence). Deletions cut 6 bases from V and 3 bases from J, with 11 bases between. The CDR3 region is CASSPAGDTEAFF. DNA for the CDR3: TGTGCCAGTAGCCCGGCAGGGGACACTGAAGCTTTCTTT.

The rearrangement joins TRBV25-1 to TRBJ2-7, with 7 bases identical to TRBD1. Germline values: CDR1 MGHDK, CDR2 SYGVNS. The CDR3 has 15 amino acids. V gave up 3 bases and J gave up 2 bases; unmatched junction bases: 7. In DNA form, the CDR3 reads TGTGCCAGCAGTGAGGCTGTGACAGGGACCTACGAGCAGTACTTC. This gives the protein CASSEAVTGTYEQYF.

V and J are TRBV6-5 and TRBJ2-7, with 8 bases that match TRBD2. V trimming: 6 bases; J trimming: 6 bases; junction bases outside the gene matches: 16. The CDR3 extends over 16 amino acids. Germline CDR1 reads MNHEY; CDR2 reads SVGAGI. CDR3 in DNA: TGTGCCAGCAGCTACCCCGTGAGCGGGGGACCAGGCGAGCAGTACTTC. Translating gives CASSYPVSGGPGEQYF.

This chain links TRBV10-3 with TRBJ2-1; D is possibly TRBD1 or TRBD2 (5 bases each). This CDR3 is 12 amino acids long. Germline V lookup: CDR1 ENHRY, CDR2 SYGVKD. Trimming removed 9 bases at V and 5 bases at J, with 11 bases between. The DNA of the CDR3 is TGTGCCATTCGGGACGGGAACAATGAGCAGTTCTTC. This encodes CAIRDGNNEQFF.

This clone was found once. The chain links TRBV6-6 to TRBJ1-1; D is unclear. Germline lookup yields CDR1 MNHNY and CDR2 SVGAGI (reference sequence). V lost 2 bases, J lost 0 bases, and 4 bases lay in between. CDR3 length: 13 amino acids. This CDR3 reads CASSYPLNTEAFF. DNA of the CDR3: TGTGCCAGCAGTTACCCACTGAACACTGAAGCTTTCTTT.

The genes are TRBV15 and TRBJ2-5, with D maybe TRBD2 (5 bases). The CDR3 is made up of 14 amino acids. Per germline, CDR1 LNHNV and CDR2 YYDKDF (reference sequence). With 0 bases removed from V and 4 bases from J, the gap between germline ends came to 9 bases. The CDR3 sequence: CATSRENGGETQYF. CDR3 DNA sequence: TGTGCCACCAGCAGAGAGAACGGAGGAGAGACCCAGTACTTC.

The J gene is TRBJ1-5, the V gene TRBV27; D is possibly TRBD1 (5 bases). Trimming pared 5 bases from V and 2 bases from J, leaving 13 bases between. Germline CDR1 reads MNHEY; CDR2 reads SMNVEV (reference sequence). There are 15 residues in the CDR3. CDR3 sequence: CASSRDRGGNQPQHF. Here the CDR3 DNA reads TGTGCCAGCAGTCGGGACCGAGGGGGCAATCAGCCCCAGCATTTT.

This clone has only one observation. This chain uses TRBV27 with TRBJ1-2; maybe TRBD1 (6 bases). The ends were cut back, 4 bases at V and 2 bases at J, with 23 bases in the middle. This CDR3 contains 18 residues. From germline, CDR1 is MNHEY and CDR2 SMNVEV (reference sequence). The CDR3 bases are TGTGCCAGCAGTTCCAATGCTGGACAGAGGCTACGAAACTATGGCTACACCTTC. Translated, it gives CASSSNAGQRLRNYGYTF.

The V call is TRBV7-3, the J call TRBJ2-3, with 8 bases that match TRBD2. Germline V gene lookup returns CDR1 SGHTA and CDR2 FQGTGA. J lost 4 bases, V lost 4 bases, and 7 bases had no gene match. This CDR3 comprises 15 residues. The CDR3 sequence is CASSSRGLVSDTQYF. CDR3 nucleotide sequence: TGTGCCAGCAGCTCCAGGGGACTAGTATCAGATACGCAGTATTTT.

This clone has a single count. CDR3 coding DNA: TGTGCCAGCAGTGAAAAAGAAAGCAATGAGCAGTTCTTC. Protein product: CASSEKESNEQFF. The J gene is TRBJ2-1, the V gene TRBV6-4; D is uncertain. In germline, CDR1 is MRHNA, CDR2 SNTAGT. The length of the CDR3 is 13 residues. Deletions cut 3 bases from V and 6 bases from J, with 9 bases between.

The rearrangement uses TRBV11-3 and TRBJ2-7; D not resolved. CDR1 SGHNT and CDR2 YENEEA come from the germline V gene. Deletions cut 0 bases from V and 3 bases from J, with 3 bases between. This CDR3 contains 12 residues. The CDR3 here is CASSLDSYEQYF. DNA of the CDR3: TGTGCCAGCAGCTTAGATAGCTACGAGCAGTACTTC.

The V call is TRBV30, the J call TRBJ2-7; 9 bases are a match to TRBD1. CDR3 length: 14 amino acids. After removal of 7 bases from V and 1 base from J, the junction contained 8 bases not matched to a gene. The germline V gene has CDR1 GTSNPN and CDR2 SVGIG (reference sequence). The DNA for the CDR3 is TGTGCCTTCCTAACCGGGACAGGGTCCTACGAGCAGTACTTC. Translation: CAFLTGTGSYEQYF.

V usage is TRBV5-6 and J usage is TRBJ2-5; a weak D match, TRBD2 (6 bases). From germline, CDR1 is SGHDT and CDR2 YYEEEE. Trimming removed 4 bases at V and 3 bases at J, with 7 bases between. CDR3 length: 12 amino acids. The CDR3 nucleotides are TGTGCCAGCAGCGGGGAGGAAGAGACCCAGTACTTC. This gives the protein CASSGEEETQYF.

The sample holds one count of this clone. The genes are TRBV4-1 and TRBJ1-2; 9 bases align to TRBD1. Trimming took 3 bases from V and 7 from J; bases not matched to a gene: 9. This CDR3 spans 15 amino acids. The germline CDR1 and CDR2 sequences are MGHRA and YSYEKL. This CDR3 reads CASSQGQGSFSGYTF. DNA of the CDR3: TGCGCCAGCAGCCAGGGACAGGGATCTTTCAGTGGCTACACCTTC.

The V and J genes are TRBV7-6 and TRBJ2-7, with D possibly matching TRBD2 (5 bases). Trimming cost V 3 bases and J 6 bases, with 9 bases left between them. In germline, CDR1 is SGHVS, CDR2 FNYEAQ. The CDR3 extends over 12 amino acids. The CDR3 nucleotides read TGTGCCAGCAGCTTTTGGGCGGGCGAGCAGTACTTC. It specifies CASSFWAGEQYF.

The CDR3: CASTDRNQETQYF. The CDR3 nucleotides read TGCGCCAGCACAGACAGGAACCAAGAGACCCAGTACTTC. The chain employs TRBV10-2 and TRBJ2-5; TRBD1 might be the D (6 bases). V was clipped by 7 bases and J by 0 bases, with 9 bases between them. Germline V gene lookup returns CDR1 WSHSY and CDR2 SAAADI. This CDR3 is built from 13 residues.

This chain links TRBV20-1 with TRBJ1-1; weak D call: TRBD1 (5 bases). CDR1 is DFQATT and CDR2 is SNEGSKA in the germline V gene (reference sequence). The CDR3 length is 11 residues. V was clipped by 6 bases and J by 11 bases, with 16 bases between them. CDR3 sequence: CSARDSHDAFF. For the CDR3, the DNA is TGCAGTGCCCGGGACTCCCATGACGCTTTCTTT.

The chain links TRBV7-2 to TRBJ1-5; the match to TRBD1 covers 8 bases. Germline CDR1 reads SGHTA; CDR2 reads FQGNSA. The CDR3 is 18 residues long. After removal of 5 bases from V and 1 base from J, the junction contained 13 bases not matched to a gene. Here the CDR3 DNA reads TGTGCCAGCAGCCACCCGACAGGGGCCTATAGAAGCAATCAGCCCCAGCATTTT. Amino acid sequence: CASSHPTGAYRSNQPQHF.

This chain links TRBV12-2 with TRBJ1-2; TRBD1 was called by the table and not checked on the DNA. TRBV12-2 is designated a pseudogene. The CDR3 consists of 15 residues. The CDR3 spells CASRLNRTGDYGYTF. CDR3 nucleotide sequence: TGTGCAAGTCGCTTAAATCGGACAGGGGATTATGGCTACACCTTC.

The chain uses TRBV5-6 and TRBJ1-1; a weak D match, TRBD1 (6 bases). Trimming pared 4 bases from V and 1 base from J, leaving 17 bases between. The V gene's germline CDR1 is SGHDT and CDR2 YYEEEE. The CDR3 spans 16 residues. The CDR3 sequence is CASSGGGKSENTEAFF. The CDR3, as DNA: TGTGCCAGCAGCGGGGGGGGCAAGTCGGAGAACACTGAAGCTTTCTTT.

V and J are TRBV4-2 and TRBJ1-1, with D possibly being TRBD1 (6 bases). Germline V gene lookup returns CDR1 LGHNA and CDR2 YNFKEQ. The V end was cut by 3 bases, the J end by 4 bases, with 15 bases between. The CDR3 extends over 15 amino acids. The CDR3 region is CASSQASQGTTEAFF. CDR3 bases: TGTGCCAGCAGCCAGGCGAGCCAGGGGACCACTGAAGCTTTCTTT.

This chain links TRBV7-8 with TRBJ2-1; D not resolved. The CDR3 is made up of 15 amino acids. Germline-derived CDR1 and CDR2 are SGHVS and FQNEAQ. Trimming took off 5 bases at V and 6 bases at J, with 17 bases between the two ends. In DNA, the CDR3 is TGTGCCAGCAGCCCGTTAGTATCAGTCGGCAATGAGCAGTTCTTC. Translating it yields CASSPLVSVGNEQFF.

The chain joins TRBV10-3 to TRBJ1-4; 7 positions agree with TRBD1. The junction had 0 bases not matched to a gene; V was cut back by 3 bases and J by 5 bases. Germline values: CDR1 ENHRY, CDR2 SYGVKD. The CDR3 is 13 residues long. The CDR3 region has the DNA TGTGCCATCAGTGACAGGGGGAATGAAAAACTGTTTTTT. This encodes CAISDRGNEKLFF.

The chain carries TRBV9 and TRBJ2-3; D is possibly TRBD1 (6 bases). Germline CDR1 SGDLS, CDR2 YYNGEE. The CDR3 has 15 amino acids. Trimming removed 2 bases at V and 2 bases at J, with 12 bases between. In nucleotides, the CDR3 is TGTGCCAGCAGCGTCGCCCAGGGGACCACAGATACGCAGTATTTT. Translated, it gives CASSVAQGTTDTQYF.